The next 20 T cell receptor beta chains were all read from a single sample in a study of Ad26.COV2.S vaccination and SARS-CoV-2 variants. Data came from immunoSEQ multiplex PCR; TCRdb stores just in-frame clones and leaves some out. The sample has around 340,000 clones; 86% are singletons. Treatment described: roughly 19 received Ad26.COV2.S at low or high dose, single or two shots; roughly five received placebo; per-sample allocation not given. On day 63 after the first injection, vaccine and placebo recipients gave samples. The sample here was peripheral blood, taken in a trial of Ad26.COV2.S vaccine versus placebo. The receptors shown here come from a person aged 18-60 years who received the Ad26.COV2.S COVID-19 vaccine or a placebo.

This clone was seen just once. The chain combines TRBV5-1 with TRBJ2-3; TRBD2 matches 8 bases. V dropped 4 bases and J dropped 4; count of bases not matched to a gene: 11. This CDR3 is built from 16 residues. From germline, CDR1 is SGHRS and CDR2 YFSETQ. The CDR3 protein is CASSDGPGLVADTQYF. The DNA of the CDR3 is TGCGCCAGCAGCGACGGGCCGGGACTAGTAGCAGATACGCAGTATTTT.

In DNA form, the CDR3 reads TGTGCCAGCAGCCGGTCACCCTGGACAGGGCCTTCCTACGAGCAGTACTTC. Residues: CASSRSPWTGPSYEQYF. This chain links TRBV14 with TRBJ2-7, with 8 bases identical to TRBD1. In germline, CDR1 is SGHDN, CDR2 FVKESK. The J segment lost 1 base and the V segment lost 4 bases, leaving 12 bases of the junction unmatched. This CDR3 is 17 amino acids long.

The chain is built from TRBV18 and TRBJ1-2, with 12 bases matching TRBD1. The germline gives CDR1 KGHSH, CDR2 LQKENI. The length of the CDR3 is 15 residues. V gave up 2 bases and J gave up 4 bases; unmatched junction bases: 2. The chain's CDR3 is CASSPGTGGSYGYTF. CDR3 DNA sequence: TGTGCCAGCTCACCAGGGACAGGGGGCAGCTATGGCTACACCTTC.

V and J are TRBV7-2 and TRBJ2-1; 8 nucleotides line up with TRBD2. The CDR3 spans 15 residues. The junction had 6 bases not matched to a gene; V was cut back by 7 bases and J by 1 base. The germline V gene has CDR1 SGHTA and CDR2 FQGNSA. The CDR3 region is CASILGRGSYNEQFF. The CDR3 DNA reads TGTGCCAGCATCCTCGGGAGGGGATCCTACAATGAGCAGTTCTTC.

In its sample, this clone was seen once. This chain connects TRBV7-9 to TRBJ2-2; 9 positions agree with TRBD1. CDR1 and CDR2 from the germline V gene are SEHNR and FQNEAQ (reference sequence). V shed 9 bases and J 3 bases; nucleotides not matched to a gene: 8. The CDR3 is 15 amino acids. Written as DNA, the CDR3 is TGTGCCAGGGGAAAACAGGGGGCAGACACCGGGGAGCTGTTTTTT. Its translation: CARGKQGADTGELFF.

The chain employs TRBV11-3 and TRBJ2-3; the D is unclear. Trimming stripped 0 bases from V and 0 bases from J, with 1 base between. CDR3 length: 13 residues. The germline V gene has CDR1 SGHNT and CDR2 YENEEA. CDR3 sequence (DNA): TGTGCCAGCAGCTTAGACAGCACAGATACGCAGTATTTT. As protein: CASSLDSTDTQYF.

V gene TRBV4-1 combines with J gene TRBJ2-1, with D unresolved. The germline V gene has CDR1 MGHRA and CDR2 YSYEKL. V was clipped by 1 base and J by 5 bases, with 3 bases between them. The CDR3 loop spans 12 amino acids. The CDR3 here is CASSQGDNEQFF. As DNA, the CDR3 is TGCGCCAGCAGCCAAGGGGACAATGAGCAGTTCTTC.

The sample holds a few counts of this clone. The chain joins TRBV18 to TRBJ1-6; D not resolved. The CDR3 is made up of 14 amino acids. Germline V gene data show CDR1 as KGHSH and CDR2 as LQKENI. V was pared by 5 bases and J by 7 bases, with 12 bases between. This CDR3 is CASSLQDRNSPLHF. CDR3 DNA: TGTGCCAGCTCATTGCAGGATCGGAATTCACCCCTCCACTTT.

The chain combines TRBV19 with TRBJ2-7; D is possibly TRBD1 or TRBD2 (5 bases each). Germline CDR1 and CDR2: LNHDA and SQIVND (reference sequence). Trimming stripped 0 bases from V and 6 bases from J, with 18 bases between. The CDR3 totals 16 residues. The CDR3 reads CASSIEGTLGTSEQYF. CDR3 DNA: TGTGCCAGTAGTATAGAAGGGACCCTTGGAACCTCCGAGCAGTACTTC.

The chain recombines TRBV27 with TRBJ2-7, with a possible D match to TRBD1 (6 bases). The CDR3 consists of 12 residues. Germline V lookup: CDR1 MNHEY, CDR2 SMNVEV (reference sequence). Trimming shortened V by 10 bases and J by 6 bases, and 16 bases separated the two germline ends. CDR3 bases: TGTGCCACACTAGACAGGTCCGCCGAGCAGTACTTC. The encoded protein is CATLDRSAEQYF.

The chain combines TRBV28 with TRBJ1-4; D is uncertain. The CDR3 spans 15 residues. With 3 bases removed from V and 0 bases from J, the gap between germline ends came to 8 bases. The germline CDR1 and CDR2 sequences are MDHEN and SYDVKM. The CDR3 loop reads CASSFNPPTNEKLFF. The CDR3 DNA sequence: TGTGCCAGCAGTTTTAATCCTCCAACTAATGAAAAACTGTTTTTT.

There are a few counts of this clone. The chain links TRBV19 to TRBJ2-1; 9 bases are a match to TRBD2. V was pared by 6 bases and J by 5 bases, with 5 bases of the junction left unmatched. Germline V CDR1 and CDR2: LNHDA, SQIVND (reference sequence). This CDR3 comprises 14 residues. The CDR3 protein is CASRGLAAHNEQFF. The CDR3 DNA reads as TGTGCCAGTAGGGGACTAGCCGCCCACAATGAGCAGTTCTTC. The full variable domain, completed using reference TRBV19 and TRBJ2-1, is DGGITQSPKYLFRKEGQNVTLSCEQNLNHDAMYWYRQDPGQGLRLIYYSQIVNDFQKGDIAEGYSVSREKKESFPLTVTSAQKNPTAFYLCASRGLAAHNEQFFGPGTRLTVL.

The rearrangement joins TRBV14 to TRBJ2-1; D is possibly TRBD2 (5 bases). Trimming took 0 bases from V and 4 from J, leaving 19 bases between them. The CDR3 spans 18 residues. Looked up from germline, CDR1 is SGHDN and CDR2 is FVKESK. CDR3 amino acids: CASSQEWMGSGPYNEQFF. The DNA of the CDR3 is TGTGCCAGCAGCCAAGAATGGATGGGAAGCGGCCCATACAATGAGCAGTTCTTC.

This rearrangement joins TRBV14 to TRBJ2-7, with D perhaps TRBD2 (5 bases). The germline V gene has CDR1 SGHDN and CDR2 FVKESK. V was pared by 1 base and J by 7 bases, with 11 bases between. The CDR3 is 13 amino acids. CDR3 coding DNA: TGTGCCAGCAGCCAAGTCGCGGGCTGGGAGCAGTACTTC. It codes for CASSQVAGWEQYF.

The chain joins TRBV24-1 to TRBJ1-3; D unresolved. The CDR3 is made up of 17 amino acids. Germline CDR1 is KGHDR and CDR2 is SFDVKD. The germline V and J ends were trimmed by 4 bases and 0 bases, with 15 bases remaining between them. The DNA of the CDR3 is TGTGCCACCAGTGACTCCCCAAAGGGATCCTCTGGAAACACCATATATTTT. Translating gives CATSDSPKGSSGNTIYF.

This chain links TRBV28 with TRBJ2-5, with D hard to call. The CDR3 is 13 residues long. The V end lost 6 bases, the J end lost 7 bases, and 15 bases lay between the germline ends. CDR1 and CDR2 (germline): MDHEN, SYDVKM. The CDR3, as DNA: TGTGCCAGCAGCGTAAGGACGAAAGGGACCCAGTACTTC. Amino acids: CASSVRTKGTQYF.

As to this clone: This specimen includes other DNA sequences encoding the same CDR3. This sequence joins TRBV7-2 and TRBJ1-3; D not resolved. Germline CDR1 and CDR2: SGHTA and FQGNSA. The ends were cut back, 1 base at V and 4 bases at J, with 8 bases in the middle. There are 14 residues in the CDR3. CDR3 DNA: TGTGCCAGCAGCTTAGGGGGATCCGGAAACACCATATATTTT. It codes for CASSLGGSGNTIYF. Filled out from reference TRBV7-2 and TRBJ1-3, the complete variable domain reads GAGVSQSPSNKVTEKGKDVELRCDPISGHTALYWYRQSLGQGLEFLIYFQGNSAPDKSGLPSDRFSAERTGGSVSTLTIQRTQQEDSAVYLCASSLGGSGNTIYFGEGSWLTVV.

J is TRBJ1-3 and V is TRBV4-1; D remains ambiguous. The germline V and J ends were trimmed by 1 base and 0 bases, with 7 bases remaining between them. CDR3 size: 15 residues. Germline V gene lookup returns CDR1 MGHRA and CDR2 YSYEKL. CDR3 region: CASSQVRTSGNTIYF. Written as DNA, the CDR3 is TGCGCCAGCAGCCAAGTTCGGACCTCTGGAAACACCATATATTTT.

The chain employs TRBV7-9 and TRBJ1-2; D possibly corresponds to TRBD1 (5 bases). This CDR3 spans 12 amino acids. Germline assignment: CDR1 SEHNR and CDR2 FQNEAQ (reference sequence). The V end lost 5 bases, the J end lost 6 bases, and 10 bases lay between the germline ends. The CDR3 DNA sequence: TGTGCCAGCAGCCGGGACGACCATGGCTACACCTTC. Translating gives CASSRDDHGYTF.

The chain recombines TRBV4-2 with TRBJ1-5; D remains ambiguous. V was clipped by 2 bases and J by 0 bases, with 11 bases between them. This CDR3 has 16 amino acids. Germline V lookup: CDR1 LGHNA, CDR2 YNFKEQ. CDR3 region: CASSQTADGSNQPQHF. In DNA form, the CDR3 reads TGTGCCAGCAGCCAAACGGCGGACGGTAGCAATCAGCCCCAGCATTTT.